Each of the 31 T cell receptor beta chains below was sequenced from the same sample in a study of T-cell memory formation after mild COVID-19. One entry per CDR3 protein, called by TCRdb with MiXCR from the 5' RACE reads. The top ten clones hold 21% of a sample with hundreds of thousands of distinct CDR3 sequences, approximately 22% of them seen once. The sample consisted of PBMCs or a T cell subset sorted from them (not recorded which). These receptors were obtained from a man younger than 35 who had mild COVID-19 (a few samples of this study predate the infection). Cell type and time point are not known.

This clonotype occurred a few times. This sequence joins TRBV19 and TRBJ1-1; tentative D call: TRBD1 (6 bases). The CDR3 has 14 amino acids. V was cut by 3 bases and J by 2 bases, with 10 bases left in between. Per germline, CDR1 LNHDA and CDR2 SQIVND (reference sequence). CDR3 sequence: CASSMPRGNTEAFF. The CDR3 DNA is TGTGCCAGTAGTATGCCCAGGGGAAACACTGAAGCTTTCTTT.

This clonotype was counted a few times. V is TRBV4-3 and J is TRBJ2-1; 13 positions match TRBD2. The trim removed 5 bases at V and 0 bases at J, leaving 7 bases unmatched. Germline assignment: CDR1 LGHNA and CDR2 YSLEER. CDR3 length: 18 residues. In DNA, the CDR3 is TGCGCCAGCAGCTCGGGACTAGCGGGGTCTAGCTCCTACAATGAGCAGTTCTTC. It is translated as CASSSGLAGSSSYNEQFF.

This clonotype was counted a few times. This sequence joins TRBV4-2 and TRBJ1-4; D not resolved. CDR1 and CDR2 (germline): LGHNA, YNFKEQ. Trimming left V 3 bases short and J 2 bases short, with 13 bases between. This CDR3 has 16 amino acids. CDR3 DNA: TGTGCCAGCAGCCATGTTTCTGGGATGACTAATGAAAAACTGTTTTTT. Translation: CASSHVSGMTNEKLFF.

The chain's CDR3 is CASRGTESYYGYTF. The CDR3 DNA sequence: TGTGCCAGCAGAGGGACCGAATCTTACTATGGCTACACCTTC. This sequence joins TRBV2 and TRBJ1-2; D is possibly TRBD1 (5 bases). The germline V and J ends were trimmed by 6 bases and 3 bases, with 14 bases remaining between them. The germline CDR1 and CDR2 sequences are SNHLY and FYNNEI. The CDR3 extends over 14 amino acids.

This clonotype was seen a single time. The chain employs TRBV19 and TRBJ1-2; D might be TRBD1 (5 bases). The length of the CDR3 is 11 residues. The germline V gene has CDR1 LNHDA and CDR2 SQIVND (reference sequence). Trimming took 3 bases from V and 8 from J, leaving 7 bases between them. The CDR3, as DNA: TGTGCCAGTAGTATCGGGGGGGGCTACACCTTC. It specifies CASSIGGGYTF.

J is TRBJ2-7 and V is TRBV19; TRBD2 might be the D (5 bases). The CDR3 has 16 amino acids. In germline, CDR1 is LNHDA, CDR2 SQIVND (reference sequence). The V gene lost 0 bases and the J gene lost 0 bases, with 12 bases spanning the gap. The CDR3 nucleotides read TGTGCCAGTAGTATAGATTGGGCGGCGGGCTCCTACGAGCAGTACTTC. It specifies CASSIDWAAGSYEQYF. The whole variable domain, filled in from reference TRBV19 and TRBJ2-7, reads DGGITQSPKYLFRKEGQNVTLSCEQNLNHDAMYWYRQDPGQGLRLIYYSQIVNDFQKGDIAEGYSVSREKKESFPLTVTSAQKNPTAFYLCASSIDWAAGSYEQYFGPGTRLTVT.

This sequence joins TRBV7-9 and TRBJ1-6, with D unresolved. In germline, CDR1 is SEHNR, CDR2 FQNEAQ (reference sequence). Trimming removed 5 bases from V and 4 bases from J, with 15 bases in between. The length of the CDR3 is 16 residues. Here the CDR3 reads CASSPDDWQYNSPLHF. The CDR3 bases are TGTGCCAGCAGCCCAGACGACTGGCAATATAATTCACCCCTCCACTTT.

The sample holds a few counts of this clonotype. J is TRBJ2-1 and V is TRBV7-2, with D possibly matching TRBD2 (5 bases). The V end was cut by 5 bases, the J end by 10 bases, with 15 bases between. CDR1 and CDR2 (germline): SGHTA, FQGNSA. This CDR3 has 13 amino acids. CDR3 in DNA: TGTGCCAGCAGCGTCCCCGGACTCATCGAGCAGTTCTTC. Encoded protein: CASSVPGLIEQFF.

This clonotype was observed a handful of times. The chain joins TRBV5-6 to TRBJ1-3; possibly TRBD1 for D (5 bases). The CDR3 covers 13 residues. Germline values: CDR1 SGHDT, CDR2 YYEEEE. V was pared by 5 bases and J by 9 bases, with 15 bases between. CDR3 DNA: TGTGCCAGCAGTCTCAGGGACGAGGCCACCATATATTTT. Its translation: CASSLRDEATIYF.

The chain recombines TRBV5-1 with TRBJ2-3; weak D call: TRBD1 (6 bases). The CDR3 loop spans 14 amino acids. V lost 5 bases to trimming and J lost 4 bases, with 14 bases between them. Looked up from germline, CDR1 is SGHRS and CDR2 is YFSETQ. The CDR3 DNA reads TGCGCCAGCAGTTCGATGACAGGTGCAGATACGCAGTATTTT. Its protein product is CASSSMTGADTQYF.

This clonotype came up once. The CDR3 sequence: CASSQYRFLHEQYF. CDR3 bases: TGCGCCAGCAGCCAATACAGGTTCCTTCACGAGCAGTACTTC. The rearrangement joins TRBV4-3 to TRBJ2-7, with a weak D call TRBD1 (5 bases). Deletions cut 2 bases from V and 5 bases from J, with 13 bases between. CDR1 LGHNA and CDR2 YSLEER come from the germline V gene. The CDR3 runs 14 residues.

J is TRBJ2-5 and V is TRBV11-2; no definite D call. This CDR3 spans 13 amino acids. Trimming pared 4 bases from V and 5 bases from J, leaving 11 bases between. The V gene's germline CDR1 is SGHAT and CDR2 FQNNGV. DNA of the CDR3: TGTGCCAGCAGCTCCCGTGTGGTGGAGACCCAGTACTTC. Amino acid sequence: CASSSRVVETQYF. Full variable domain (missing parts from reference TRBV11-2 and TRBJ2-5): EAGVAQSPRYKIIEKRQSVAFWCNPISGHATLYWYQQILGQGPKLLIQFQNNGVVDDSQLPKDRFSAERLKGVDSTLKIQPAKLEDSAVYLCASSSRVVETQYFGPGTRLLVL.

This clonotype was found a few times. The chain joins TRBV12-3 or TRBV12-4 to TRBJ2-2; the D is unclear. This CDR3 has 14 residues. V was cut by 2 bases and J by 3 bases, with 7 bases left in between. CDR3 in amino acids: CASSLFGYTGELFF. CDR3 DNA: TGTGCCAGCAGTTTATTTGGGTACACCGGGGAGCTGTTTTTT.

The J gene is TRBJ2-3, the V gene TRBV7-8; 10 bases line up with TRBD2. This CDR3 is built from 15 residues. Germline V lookup: CDR1 SGHVS, CDR2 FQNEAQ. The junction had 4 bases not matched to a gene; V was cut back by 1 base and J by 6 bases. The CDR3 sequence: CASSLGGTSADTQYF. DNA for the CDR3: TGTGCCAGCAGCTTAGGGGGGACTAGCGCTGATACGCAGTATTTT.

This clonotype has more than one count but fewer than ten. The rearrangement links TRBV6-6 to TRBJ2-5, with TRBD2 matching over 8 bases. V gave up 5 bases and J gave up 3 bases; unmatched junction bases: 8. Germline loops: CDR1 MNHNY, CDR2 SVGAGI (reference sequence). There are 15 residues in the CDR3. CDR3 bases: TGTGCCAGCAGTGAACCTGGAGCGGGGGAAGAGACCCAGTACTTC. This encodes CASSEPGAGEETQYF.

This clonotype turned up a few times. The rearrangement uses TRBV7-2 and TRBJ2-1, with D perhaps matching TRBD2 (5 bases). Per germline, CDR1 SGHTA and CDR2 FQGNSA. There are 14 residues in the CDR3. Trimming shortened V by 0 bases and J by 9 bases, and 12 bases separated the two germline ends. This CDR3 reads CASSLALVGVEQFF. CDR3 nucleotide sequence: TGTGCCAGCAGCTTAGCGCTAGTCGGGGTTGAGCAGTTCTTC.

The chain employs TRBV7-9 and TRBJ1-4; 9 bases align to TRBD1. This CDR3 is 13 amino acids long. V lost 9 bases, J lost 6 bases, and 5 bases stayed unmatched. CDR1 and CDR2 from the germline V gene are SEHNR and FQNEAQ (reference sequence). The CDR3 DNA is TGTGCCAGTTCCGGGACAGGGCATGAAAAACTGTTTTTT. This sequence encodes CASSGTGHEKLFF.

This clonotype was observed a handful of times. The chain carries TRBV20-1 and TRBJ2-2; 7 bases are shared with TRBD2. CDR3 size: 12 residues. Germline values: CDR1 DFQATT, CDR2 SNEGSKA (reference sequence). The V and J ends lost 5 bases and 5 bases, in that order; junction bases with no gene match: 2. The CDR3 spells CSAGAGTGELFF. DNA for the CDR3: TGCAGTGCTGGAGCGGGGACCGGGGAGCTGTTTTTT.

The chain combines TRBV7-8 with TRBJ1-4; D unresolved. The CDR3 has 13 amino acids. Trimming took 5 bases from V and 4 from J, leaving 8 bases between them. CDR1 and CDR2 from the germline V gene are SGHVS and FQNEAQ. CDR3 loop: CASSTGINEKLFF. CDR3 nucleotides: TGTGCCAGCAGCACGGGGATTAATGAAAAACTGTTTTTT. Filled out from reference TRBV7-8 and TRBJ1-4, the complete variable domain reads GAGVSQSPRYKVAKRGQDVALRCDPISGHVSLFWYQQALGQGPEFLTYFQNEAQLDKSGLPSDRFFAERPEGSVSTLKIQRTQQEDSAVYLCASSTGINEKLFFGSGTQLSVL.

This clonotype showed up just a few times. The J gene is TRBJ1-2, the V gene TRBV28, with D unresolved. Germline CDR1 is MDHEN and CDR2 is SYDVKM. There are 11 residues in the CDR3. V was clipped by 7 bases and J by 4 bases, with 7 bases between them. The CDR3 nucleotides read TGTGCCAGCACAAAATTCTATGGCTACACCTTC. It encodes CASTKFYGYTF.

This clonotype was found a few times. This chain uses TRBV20-1 with TRBJ1-1; 7 bases match TRBD1. CDR3 length: 11 residues. J was trimmed by 7 bases and V by 5 bases; bases with no gene match: 4. The germline gives CDR1 DFQATT, CDR2 SNEGSKA (reference sequence). The CDR3 sequence is CSAGTAREAFF. CDR3 DNA: TGCAGTGCTGGGACAGCTCGTGAAGCTTTCTTT.

The chain recombines TRBV30 with TRBJ2-7; 9 positions match TRBD1. Trimming at V came to 5 bases and at J to 5 bases, leaving 4 bases not matched to a gene. The CDR3 runs to 12 residues. Germline-derived CDR1 and CDR2 are GTSNPN and SVGIG (reference sequence). The CDR3 DNA reads as TGTGCCTGGGGACAGGGGTACCACGAGCAGTACTTC. It encodes CAWGQGYHEQYF.

This clonotype was counted between two and nine times. The chain employs TRBV5-1 and TRBJ2-1; tentatively, D is TRBD1 or TRBD2 (6 bases each). Trimming took 0 bases from V and 4 from J, leaving 17 bases between them. The CDR3 extends over 17 amino acids. Germline CDR1 SGHRS, CDR2 YFSETQ. The CDR3 nucleotides are TGCGCCAGCAGCTTGGATACGGGGGCGTTCTCTTACAATGAGCAGTTCTTC. This translates into CASSLDTGAFSYNEQFF.

The V gene is TRBV9, the J gene TRBJ2-1; 12 nucleotides match TRBD2. V was clipped by 0 bases and J by 13 bases; unmatched bases: 8. CDR1 and CDR2 from the germline V gene are SGDLS and YYNGEE. The CDR3 runs 15 residues. CDR3 amino acids: CASSVGASGGAEQFF. The CDR3 DNA reads as TGTGCCAGCAGCGTAGGAGCTAGCGGGGGGGCCGAACAGTTCTTC.

This clonotype was observed a few times. The chain couples TRBV19 to TRBJ2-5, with TRBD2 identical over 10 bases. CDR1 is LNHDA and CDR2 is SQIVND in the germline V gene (reference sequence). V shed 6 bases, J shed 4 bases, and the junction held 2 bases outside the gene matches. The CDR3 runs to 13 residues. CDR3 in amino acids: CASRTSGVETQYF. The CDR3, as DNA: TGTGCCAGTAGAACTAGCGGGGTAGAGACCCAGTACTTC.

V usage is TRBV7-8 and J usage is TRBJ2-6; D may be TRBD1 (6 bases). Germline loops: CDR1 SGHVS, CDR2 FQNEAQ. Trimming pared 5 bases from V and 0 bases from J, leaving 17 bases between. The CDR3 is made up of 18 amino acids. The CDR3 loop is CASSLRQVAISGANVLTF. Written as DNA, the CDR3 is TGTGCCAGCAGCCTCAGACAGGTGGCCATCTCTGGGGCCAACGTCCTGACTTTC.

With respect to this clonotype: The junction departs from germline at one end; a sequencing error may be responsible. The chain employs TRBV7-7 and TRBJ2-1; the D is unclear. Germline CDR1 reads SSHAT; CDR2 reads FNYEAQ (reference sequence). The CDR3 has 15 amino acids. As DNA, the CDR3 is TGTGCTAGCAGCTTAGACCTTCGGCCCTACAATGAGCAGTTCTTC. It yields the protein CASSLDLRPYNEQFF.

Regarding this clonotype: The CDR3 ends on some other residue instead of the conserved phenylalanine or tryptophan, so this is likely a read error. The chain has TRBV7-2 and TRBJ1-2; D might be TRBD1 (5 bases). The ends were cut back, 1 base at V and 2 bases at J, with 14 bases in the middle. From germline, CDR1 is SGHTA and CDR2 FQGNSA. This CDR3 is built from 16 residues. The CDR3 DNA reads as TGTGCCAGCAGCTTAGTGCAGGGTGGGCCCAACTATGGCTACACCTTA. Amino acid sequence: CASSLVQGGPNYGYTL.

The chain employs TRBV4-1 and TRBJ2-3; no definite D call. The CDR3 is 16 residues long. Germline CDR1 and CDR2: MGHRA and YSYEKL. The V and J ends lost 0 bases and 1 base respectively, with 11 bases between them. DNA for the CDR3: TGCGCCAGCAGCCAAGATTGGATGACTGGCACAGATACGCAGTATTTT. Translated, it gives CASSQDWMTGTDTQYF.

This clonotype turned up a few times. The genes are TRBV20-1 and TRBJ2-7; D is uncertain. Per the germline V gene, CDR1 is DFQATT and CDR2 is SNEGSKA (reference sequence). Trimming cost V 6 bases and J 4 bases, with 22 bases left between them. The CDR3 runs to 15 residues. The CDR3 coding sequence is TGCAGTGCAAGGCCTTCGAAGGACGGGCAATACGAGCAGTACTTC. It yields the protein CSARPSKDGQYEQYF.

This clonotype was seen a handful of times. The gene calls are TRBV4-1 and TRBJ2-1, with 8 bases fitting TRBD1. The V gene end was trimmed by 6 bases and the J gene end by 2 bases; junction bases not matched to a gene: 3. The CDR3 is 14 amino acids. Looked up from germline, CDR1 is MGHRA and CDR2 is YSYEKL. The CDR3 bases are TGCGCCAGCAGACGGACAGGGACCTACAATGAGCAGTTCTTC. It translates to CASRRTGTYNEQFF.